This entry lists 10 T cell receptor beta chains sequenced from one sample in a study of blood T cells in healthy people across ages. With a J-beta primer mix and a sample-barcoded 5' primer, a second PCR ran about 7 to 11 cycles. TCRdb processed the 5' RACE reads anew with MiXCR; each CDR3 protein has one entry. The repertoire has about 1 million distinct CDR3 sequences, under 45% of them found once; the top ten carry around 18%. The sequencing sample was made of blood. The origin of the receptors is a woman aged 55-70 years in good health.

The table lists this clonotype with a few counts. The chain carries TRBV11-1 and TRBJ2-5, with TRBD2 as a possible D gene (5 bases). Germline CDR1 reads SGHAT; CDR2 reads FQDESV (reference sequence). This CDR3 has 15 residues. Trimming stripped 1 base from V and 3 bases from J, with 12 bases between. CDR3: CASSLVGVKEETQYF. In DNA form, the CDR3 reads TGTGCCAGCAGCTTAGTCGGGGTCAAGGAAGAGACCCAGTACTTC.

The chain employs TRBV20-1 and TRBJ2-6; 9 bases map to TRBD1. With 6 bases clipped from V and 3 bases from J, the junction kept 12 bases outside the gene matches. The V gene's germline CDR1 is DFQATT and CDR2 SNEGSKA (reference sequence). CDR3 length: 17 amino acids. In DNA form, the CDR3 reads TGCAGTGCGTCCAACAGGGGGCAGGCGTTTGGGGCCAACGTCCTGACTTTC. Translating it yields CSASNRGQAFGANVLTF.

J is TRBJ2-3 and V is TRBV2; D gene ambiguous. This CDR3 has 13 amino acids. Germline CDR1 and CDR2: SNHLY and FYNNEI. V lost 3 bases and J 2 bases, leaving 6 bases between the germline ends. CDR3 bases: TGTGCCAGCAGTGATAGAGACACAGATACGCAGTATTTT. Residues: CASSDRDTDTQYF.

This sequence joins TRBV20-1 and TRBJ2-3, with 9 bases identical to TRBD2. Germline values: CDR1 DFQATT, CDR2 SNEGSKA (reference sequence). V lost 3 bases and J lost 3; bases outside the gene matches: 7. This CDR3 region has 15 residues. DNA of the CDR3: TGCAGTGCTAGTATGCTTAGCGGGAGAACAGATACGCAGTATTTT. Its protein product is CSASMLSGRTDTQYF.

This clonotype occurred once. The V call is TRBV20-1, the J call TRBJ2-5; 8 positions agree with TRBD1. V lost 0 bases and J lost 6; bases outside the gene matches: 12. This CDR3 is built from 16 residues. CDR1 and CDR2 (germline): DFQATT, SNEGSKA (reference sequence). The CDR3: CSARDLGQEAIKTQYF. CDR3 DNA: TGCAGTGCTAGAGATCTGGGACAGGAGGCCATTAAGACCCAGTACTTC.

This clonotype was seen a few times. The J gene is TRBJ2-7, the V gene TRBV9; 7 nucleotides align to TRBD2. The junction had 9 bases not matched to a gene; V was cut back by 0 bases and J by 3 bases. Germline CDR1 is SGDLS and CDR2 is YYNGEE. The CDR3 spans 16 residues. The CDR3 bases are TGTGCCAGCAGCGTAGGAGTGCGGGAGCACGACTACGAGCAGTACTTC. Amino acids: CASSVGVREHDYEQYF.

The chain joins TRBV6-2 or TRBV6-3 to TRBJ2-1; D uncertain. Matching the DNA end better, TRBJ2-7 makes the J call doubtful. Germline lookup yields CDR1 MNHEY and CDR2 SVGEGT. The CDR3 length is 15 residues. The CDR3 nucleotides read TGTGCCAGCCGGCCCTCCGGCAGGTCCTACAATGAGCAGTACTTC. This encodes CASRPSGRSYNEQYF.

DNA for the CDR3: TGCAGTGCTACGTCACGTAAAGGGCATCAGCCCCAGCATTTT. Its translation is CSATSRKGHQPQHF. The chain joins TRBV20-1 to TRBJ1-5; the D is unclear. CDR1 is DFQATT and CDR2 is SNEGSKA in the germline V gene (reference sequence). With 4 bases removed from V and 5 bases from J, the gap between germline ends came to 15 bases. The length of the CDR3 is 14 residues.

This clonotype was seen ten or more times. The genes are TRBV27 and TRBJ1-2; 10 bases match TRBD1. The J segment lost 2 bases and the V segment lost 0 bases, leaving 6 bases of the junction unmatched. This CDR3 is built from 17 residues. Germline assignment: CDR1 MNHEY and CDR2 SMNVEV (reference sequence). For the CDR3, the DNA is TGTGCCAGCAGTTTATCGTCACTGGGACAGGGGAACTATGGCTACACCTTC. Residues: CASSLSSLGQGNYGYTF.

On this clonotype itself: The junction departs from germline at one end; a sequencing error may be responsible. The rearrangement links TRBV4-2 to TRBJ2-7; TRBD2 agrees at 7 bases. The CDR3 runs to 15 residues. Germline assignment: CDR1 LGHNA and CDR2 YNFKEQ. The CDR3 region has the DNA TGTGCCAGCAACCAACGACTAGCAGACCCCTACGAGCAGTACTTC. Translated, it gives CASNQRLADPYEQYF.